This TCR beta chain was identified in a study of blood T cell repertoires in COVID-19. As for the study in general: The United States, Italy and Spain supplied acute and convalescent COVID-19 samples. PBMCs, B-cell-depleted T cells, or T cells provided the cDNA or gDNA that made up the material.

In the authors' workflow: Estimation of nucleated cell counts relied on the amplification of reference gene primers. TCRdb keeps only in-frame clones here, not all; method: immunoSEQ multiplex PCR. D and trimming were read from the DNA, whereas the V and J calls and clone size are those reported in that table. The sample includes approximately 220,000 clones, 84% seen only once; the top ten take roughly 3%. V trimming: 1 base; J trimming: 0 bases; junction bases outside the gene matches: 4. Germline lookup yields CDR1 LNHDA and CDR2 SQIVND (reference sequence). The CDR3 totals 16 residues. The sample comprised peripheral blood. The V call is TRBV19, the J call TRBJ2-7, with 9 nucleotides matching TRBD2. This receptor was taken from a woman aged 30 to 39 who had recovered from COVID-19. CDR3 in amino acids: CASSIVLSGSSYEQYF. CDR3 DNA sequence: TGTGCCAGTAGTATAGTCCTTAGCGGGAGCTCCTACGAGCAGTACTTC.